This TCR beta chain was found in a study of tumor-infiltrating lymphocytes in primary liver carcinoma. Without any cell sorting, about 19-32 mg of bulk tissue yielded co-extracted RNA and DNA. From around 500 ng of total RNA, TCR beta-specific cDNA was reverse-transcribed using a constant-region primer. Investigators got TCR beta libraries out of three nested multiplex PCR rounds, done with slightly modified ARM-PCR. TRBV1-TRBV30 forward primers paired with a C-beta reverse primer were used in the first two PCR rounds, which ran approximately 10 cycles each. TCRdb re-called the multiplex PCR reads through MiXCR, storing one row per CDR3 protein. The table lists some 95,000 distinct CDR3 sequences, just under 70% of them singletons. This clonotype was seen only a few times. One junction end does not reproduce the germline sequence, and a read error may be involved. This CDR3 comprises 15 residues. Per germline, CDR1 MDHEN and CDR2 SYDVKM.

The TCR was taken from a man aged 40-55 years with primary liver carcinoma and hepatitis B virus infection. The sample consisted of tumor-adjacent normal liver tissue. The rearrangement links TRBV28 to TRBJ2-1; 7 bases fit TRBD2. The DNA for the CDR3 is TGTGCCAGTAGTTTATTAAGCGGGAAATACAATGAGCAGTTCTTC. It specifies CASSLLSGKYNEQFF.